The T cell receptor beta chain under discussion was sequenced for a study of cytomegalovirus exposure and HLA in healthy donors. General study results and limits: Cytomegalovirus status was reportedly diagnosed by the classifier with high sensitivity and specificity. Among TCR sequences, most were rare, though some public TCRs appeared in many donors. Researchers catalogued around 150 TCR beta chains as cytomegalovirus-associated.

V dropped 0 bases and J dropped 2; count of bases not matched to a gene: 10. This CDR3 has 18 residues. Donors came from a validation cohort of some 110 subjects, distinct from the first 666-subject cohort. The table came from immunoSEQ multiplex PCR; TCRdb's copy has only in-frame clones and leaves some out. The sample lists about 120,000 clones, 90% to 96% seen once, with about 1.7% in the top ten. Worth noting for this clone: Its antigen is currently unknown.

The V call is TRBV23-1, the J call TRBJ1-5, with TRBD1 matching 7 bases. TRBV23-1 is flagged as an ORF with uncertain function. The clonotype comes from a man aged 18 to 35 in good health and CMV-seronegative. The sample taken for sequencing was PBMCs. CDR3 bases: TGCGCCAGCAGTCAATCCGGGTCAGGGGGTTCGGGCAATCAGCCCCAGCATTTT. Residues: CASSQSGSGGSGNQPQHF.